Listed below are T cell receptor beta chains from one sample, sequenced in a study of blood T cell repertoires in COVID-19. The data were produced by immunoSEQ multiplex PCR, yet TCRdb's version contains in-frame clones alone and is incomplete. The sample holds more than 75,000 clones, about 88% seen once. Sequencing used peripheral blood. Receptors were obtained from an elderly man with active or convalescent COVID-19. CDR3s include the opening cysteine and the closing phenylalanine or tryptophan. A D gene is named only where the DNA matches it firmly. Part of the rows lack a size; the others show once, few, many or a class for expanded clones.

J gene	V gene	clone size	CDR3 length	D gene	CDR3 protein	CDR3 DNA
TRBJ2-7	TRBV4-2	.	16	TRBD1	CASSQDPRQGAYEQYF	TGTGCCAGCAGCCAAGATCCACGGCAGGGGGCGTACGAGCAGTACTTC
TRBJ2-1	TRBV9	.	18	TRBD2	CASSQRTVSGRANNEQFF	TGTGCCAGCAGCCAAAGGACAGTTAGCGGGAGGGCCAACAATGAGCAGTTCTTC
TRBJ1-5	TRBV4-2	few	13	.	CASSQDNWQPQHF	TGTGCCAGCAGCCAAGATAACTGGCAGCCCCAGCATTTT
TRBJ1-5	TRBV2	.	14	.	CASSYTGSNQPQHF	TGTGCCAGCAGTTACACAGGGAGCAATCAGCCCCAGCATTTT
TRBJ2-7	TRBV10-1	once	16	.	CASSDLEGRASYEQYF	TGCGCCAGCAGTGATTTGGAGGGGCGCGCCTCCTACGAGCAGTACTTC
TRBJ1-1	TRBV10-3	.	11	.	CAISESGGAFF	TGTGCCATCAGTGAGTCCGGGGGAGCTTTCTTT
TRBJ1-2	TRBV2	.	15	.	CASSQNGAGGYGYTF	TGTGCCAGCAGCCAAAATGGGGCCGGGGGCTATGGCTACACCTTC
TRBJ1-1	TRBV25-1	.	13	TRBD1	CASSNPEGQGRLF	TGTGCCAGCAGTAACCCGGAGGGACAGGGCCGCCTCTTT
TRBJ2-1	TRBV5-1	.	15	TRBD2	CASSLRVAGYNEQFF	TGCGCCAGCAGCTTGAGAGTAGCGGGATACAATGAGCAGTTCTTC
TRBJ2-7	TRBV10-3	.	11	.	CAISEFLEQYF	TGTGCCATCAGTGAGTTTCTGGAGCAGTACTTC
TRBJ2-1	TRBV7-6	.	15	TRBD2	CASSRAGAPYNEQFF	TGTGCCAGCAGCCGAGCGGGGGCCCCCTACAATGAGCAGTTCTTC
TRBJ2-7	TRBV29-1	few	13	TRBD2	CSVVISGSYEQYF	TGCAGCGTTGTTATTAGCGGGAGCTACGAGCAGTACTTC
TRBJ2-3	TRBV5-4	.	17	TRBD1	CASSLAGTGISTDTQYF	TGTGCCAGCAGCTTGGCCGGGACAGGGATCAGCACAGATACGCAGTATTTT
TRBJ2-2	TRBV4-2	.	14	.	CASSQSLEPGELFF	TGTGCCAGCAGCCAGAGCCTAGAACCCGGGGAGCTGTTTTTT
TRBJ1-1	TRBV19	.	15	.	CASSRAEPGGTEAFF	TGTGCCAGTAGCCGTGCGGAGCCCGGGGGCACTGAAGCTTTCTTT
TRBJ2-1	TRBV7-2	.	15	TRBD2	CASSKSGSDWDEQFF	TGTGCCAGCAGCAAAAGCGGGAGCGACTGGGATGAGCAGTTCTTC
TRBJ2-7	TRBV28	.	15	TRBD2	CASSSLAGGSYEQYF	TGTGCCAGCAGTTCTTTAGCGGGAGGGTCCTACGAGCAGTACTTC
TRBJ2-5	TRBV6-5	.	15	.	CASTPISGVVETQYF	TGTGCCAGCACCCCAATCTCAGGGGTTGTGGAGACCCAGTACTTC
TRBJ1-4	TRBV4-3	.	16	.	CASSQDLRATNEKLFF	TGCGCCAGCAGCCAAGATCTGAGGGCTACTAATGAAAAACTGTTTTTT
TRBJ2-1	TRBV7-2	.	14	TRBD2	CASSLTGTRKFYLF	TGTGCCAGCAGCCTAACCGGGACTAGGAAATTCTACCTCTTC
TRBJ2-3	TRBV19	.	17	TRBD2	CASSIGLAGGPADTQYF	TGTGCCAGTAGTATAGGGCTAGCGGGAGGGCCCGCAGATACGCAGTATTTT
TRBJ2-7	TRBV29-1	.	13	TRBD2	CSGGSPSDGEQYF	TGCAGCGGCGGGAGCCCGAGTGACGGCGAGCAGTACTTC
TRBJ1-2	TRBV6-6	.	15	TRBD1	CASSYTGTGTSGYTF	TGTGCCAGCAGTTACACCGGGACAGGGACGTCAGGCTACACCTTC
TRBJ2-5	TRBV5-6	.	13	TRBD2	CASSLAGGETQYF	TGTGCCAGCAGCTTGGCGGGAGGGGAGACCCAGTACTTC
TRBJ2-1	TRBV9	.	16	TRBD2	CASSTTLAGGYNEQFF	TGTGCCAGCAGCACGACCCTAGCGGGGGGGTACAATGAGCAGTTCTTC
TRBJ2-7	TRBV10-3	.	19	TRBD2	CAISDRTSGRYRGTYEQYF	TGTGCCATCAGTGACCGGACTAGCGGGAGGTATCGCGGAACCTACGAGCAGTACTTC
TRBJ1-1	TRBV9	.	15	.	CASSVQGIGNTEAFF	TGTGCCAGCAGCGTACAGGGGATCGGGAACACTGAAGCTTTCTTT
TRBJ2-7	TRBV3-1/TRBV3-2	few	15	TRBD2	CASSRWTSGSGEQYF	TGTGCCAGCAGCCGATGGACTAGCGGGAGTGGAGAGCAGTACTTC
TRBJ2-1	TRBV7-2	.	14	.	CASSLSPPVGEQFF	TGTGCCAGCAGCTTAAGTCCCCCGGTTGGTGAGCAGTTCTTC
TRBJ2-1	TRBV2	.	10	.	CASGGSEQFF	TGTGCCAGCGGGGGGAGTGAGCAGTTCTTC
TRBJ2-7	TRBV18	once	16	TRBD1	CASSEGTGALGYEQYF	TGTGCCAGCTCGGAAGGGACAGGGGCGCTGGGCTACGAGCAGTACTTC
TRBJ1-2	TRBV3-1/TRBV3-2	.	12	.	CASSQNLEGYTF	TGTGCCAGCAGCCAAAACTTGGAGGGCTACACCTTC
TRBJ1-3	TRBV7-3	.	13	.	CASSQSSGNTIYF	TGTGCCAGCAGCCAAAGCTCCGGAAACACCATATATTTT
TRBJ2-1	TRBV6-6	.	16	TRBD2	CASSYLGLASSNEQFF	TGTGCCAGCAGTTACTTGGGACTAGCCAGTTCCAATGAGCAGTTCTTC
TRBJ2-3	TRBV4-3	.	14	.	CASSQVVGGNTQYF	TGCGCCAGCAGCCAAGTGGTGGGGGGAAATACGCAGTATTTT
TRBJ2-3	TRBV7-3	.	15	TRBD1	CASSLGQGGADTQYF	TGTGCCAGCAGCTTGGGACAGGGTGGGGCAGATACGCAGTATTTT
TRBJ1-5	TRBV2	.	14	.	CASSTEVPNQPQHF	TGTGCCAGCAGTACAGAAGTTCCTAATCAGCCCCAGCATTTT
TRBJ2-5	TRBV5-6	.	14	.	CASSSRRWRETQYF	TGTGCCAGCAGCTCACGCCGGTGGAGGGAGACCCAGTACTTC
TRBJ1-1	TRBV27	.	13	.	CASMIQGNTEAFF	TGTGCCAGCATGATACAGGGAAACACTGAAGCTTTCTTT
TRBJ1-6	TRBV7-9	.	13	.	CASSTPTGSPLHF	TGTGCCAGCAGCACCCCCACTGGTTCACCCCTCCACTTT
TRBJ2-1	TRBV11-2	.	19	TRBD2	CASSLVGTSGRRSYNEQFF	TGTGCCAGCAGCTTAGTTGGGACTAGCGGGAGAAGGTCCTACAATGAGCAGTTCTTC